This T cell receptor beta chain comes out of a study of T cells in localized non-small cell lung cancer. The study's findings and limits: Since sequencing was restricted to only one region of the tumor, intratumor heterogeneity remains a possibility. Adjacent uninvolved lung had the highest clonality, suggesting focused antigen responses. Longer overall survival accompanied higher blood T cell density. Adjacent lung held a median roughly 60 of the top 100 tumor clones.

TCRdb keeps only in-frame clones here, not all; method: immunoSEQ multiplex PCR. Of around 91,000 clones listed, roughly 89% are singletons. With respect to this clone: Its target is unknown.

Trimming cost V 6 bases and J 5 bases, with 9 bases left between them. The CDR3 runs 12 residues. Germline V gene data show CDR1 as MNHEY and CDR2 as SVGAGI. The sample in question was peripheral blood, obtained before any cancer treatment. The receptor was isolated from a man aged 35-69 years with stage I squamous cell lung carcinoma. V and J are TRBV6-5 and TRBJ2-3; D unresolved. CDR3 DNA sequence: TGTGCCAGCAGCCTTATGGGAGATACGCAGTATTTT. Translating it yields CASSLMGDTQYF.